This entry lists 10 T cell receptor beta chains sequenced from one sample in a study of CD8+ T cells in alopecia areata. Extracted RNA was reverse transcribed into cDNA, the sequencing template. TCRdb's copy holds only in-frame clones and misses some; the assay was immunoSEQ multiplex PCR. The sample lists about 190,000 clones, 50% to 60% seen once, with approximately 15% in the top ten. The sample consisted of CD4+ T cells sorted from blood, taken at week 0. Receptors originate from a human donor with alopecia areata.

The J gene is TRBJ1-1, the V gene TRBV29-1; D is perhaps TRBD1 (6 bases). The CDR3 is 13 residues long. Trimming cost V 5 bases and J 0 bases, with 10 bases left between them. Looked up from germline, CDR1 is SQVTM and CDR2 is ANQGSEA. Written as DNA, the CDR3 is TGCAGCGTTACAGGGCTCATGAACACTGAAGCTTTCTTT. This sequence encodes CSVTGLMNTEAFF.

This clone was seen ten or more times. V usage is TRBV5-1 and J usage is TRBJ2-2; TRBD1 aligns across 8 bases. Losses at the gene ends were 7 bases for V and 4 bases for J; bases not matched to a gene: 6. This CDR3 spans 14 amino acids. CDR1 is SGHRS and CDR2 is YFSETQ in the germline V gene. In DNA, the CDR3 is TGCGCCAGCGGCGGACAGGGAAGCACCGGGGAGCTGTTTTTT. The encoded protein is CASGGQGSTGELFF.

V usage is TRBV4-1 and J usage is TRBJ2-7; D may be TRBD1 or TRBD2 (5 bases each). The V gene's germline CDR1 is MGHRA and CDR2 YSYEKL. Trimming removed 4 bases at V and 5 bases at J, with 15 bases between. The CDR3 runs to 14 residues. The CDR3 reads CASSPTTGTNEQYF. The DNA for the CDR3 is TGCGCCAGCAGCCCAACCACCGGGACCAACGAGCAGTACTTC.

The V gene is TRBV27, the J gene TRBJ2-3; 9 bases map to TRBD1. This CDR3 contains 13 residues. The V and J ends lost 6 bases and 3 bases, in that order; junction bases with no gene match: 1. The V gene's germline CDR1 is MNHEY and CDR2 SMNVEV (reference sequence). Here the CDR3 reads CASSGQGTDTQYF. Here the CDR3 DNA reads TGTGCCAGCAGCGGACAGGGGACAGATACGCAGTATTTT.

The chain is built from TRBV4-1 and TRBJ2-1; TRBD2 agrees at 10 bases. J gave up 8 bases and V 3 bases, and 10 bases lay outside the gene matches. Germline values: CDR1 MGHRA, CDR2 YSYEKL. CDR3 size: 16 residues. CDR3 sequence (DNA): TGCGCCAGCAGCCAGGCGTCGGGACTAGCGAACCATGAGCAGTTCTTC. Protein sequence: CASSQASGLANHEQFF.

This clone has just a few counts. This sequence joins TRBV7-8 and TRBJ2-5; D may be TRBD1 (8 bases). From germline, CDR1 is SGHVS and CDR2 FQNEAQ. V gave up 5 bases and J gave up 4 bases, with 17 bases separating them. The CDR3 is 15 amino acids. In nucleotides, the CDR3 is TGTGCCAGCAGCGCCGGCAACAGGGGGGGAGAGACCCAGTACTTC. Translated: CASSAGNRGGETQYF.

This chain uses TRBV7-9 with TRBJ1-6; 9 bases are shared with TRBD1. Germline values: CDR1 SEHNR, CDR2 FQNEAQ (reference sequence). This CDR3 is built from 15 residues. V lost 5 bases and J lost 8; bases outside the gene matches: 7. CDR3 bases: TGTGCCAGCAGCCGACCGGGACAGGGCGATTCACCCCTCCACTTT. Translation: CASSRPGQGDSPLHF.

The V gene is TRBV29-1, the J gene TRBJ1-2, with no clear D. The CDR3 is made up of 14 amino acids. V lost 6 bases and J lost 2, with 16 bases in between. Germline CDR1 is SQVTM and CDR2 is ANQGSEA. Written as DNA, the CDR3 is TGCAGCGTCCCACGACATAGAGGGAACTATGGCTACACCTTC. It translates to CSVPRHRGNYGYTF.

The chain couples TRBV6-5 to TRBJ2-7; 7 nucleotides line up with TRBD2. CDR3 length equals 13 residues. From germline, CDR1 is MNHEY and CDR2 SVGAGI. V lost 7 bases, J lost 5 bases, and 8 bases stayed unmatched. As DNA, the CDR3 is TGTGCCAGCACCCCCCCGGGGACTAACGAGCAGTACTTC. Encoded protein: CASTPPGTNEQYF.

The chain recombines TRBV6-1 with TRBJ2-7; D may be TRBD2 (6 bases). Trimming took off 4 bases at V and 4 bases at J, with 29 bases between the two ends. Germline values: CDR1 MNHNS, CDR2 SASEGT. There are 19 residues in the CDR3. CDR3 nucleotides: TGTGCCAGCAGTGTCTTTTTTGGGGTTGGCCAGTCGGGGGATTACGAGCAGTACTTC. Its translation: CASSVFFGVGQSGDYEQYF.